This entry concerns a single T cell receptor beta chain. Its target is not known. Each donor was healthy, and each was a bone marrow donor. A multiplex PCR was run with 60 Vbeta primers and 13 Jbeta primers. TCRdb keeps only in-frame clones here, not all; method: immunoSEQ multiplex PCR. The listing records about 58,000 clones. Germline values: CDR1 KGHSH, CDR2 LQKENI. With 4 bases removed from V and 0 bases from J, the gap between germline ends came to 13 bases. This CDR3 spans 16 amino acids. This sample stems from a study of cytomegalovirus exposure and HLA in healthy donors. Whole-study results and caveats: Reportedly, TCR beta sequences accurately predicted HLA-A and HLA-B alleles in most subjects. Being productive about 90% or about 30% of the time was typical of most TCR beta V segments in an earlier analysis.

The specimen was PBMCs. This sequence originates from a woman between 18 and 29 years old in good health and CMV-seronegative. The chain has TRBV18 and TRBJ2-1; tentatively, D is TRBD1 (5 bases). CDR3 in DNA: TGTGCCAGCTCACGACAGAAAGCCAGCTCCTACAATGAGCAGTTCTTC. Residues: CASSRQKASSYNEQFF.